This T cell receptor beta chain was identified in a study of T cell repertoires in cytomegalovirus infection. Study-level background: HLA-B-restricted CMV epitopes that are well studied, plus recently identified HLA-C-restricted ones, were used by the study. It can be stated that public TCR beta signatures indicated CMV infection as well as a matching HLA type.

V lost 2 bases and J 6 bases, leaving 12 bases between the germline ends. Germline V gives CDR1 SGHKS, CDR2 YYEKEE (reference sequence). This CDR3 spans 13 amino acids. TCRdb reanalysed the reads using MiXCR and keeps one entry per CDR3 protein. This table has around 900,000 distinct CDR3 sequences, approximately 31% appearing once. This clonotype was observed a handful of times. The antigen is not known. This receptor was taken from a human donor in good health (CMV status not recorded). Some clones in this sample may be carry-over from other donors' samples. Sequencing used cultured CD8+ T cells from PBMCs, obtained from culture after CMV antigen stimulation. The chain combines TRBV5-5 with TRBJ2-7; D may be TRBD1 (5 bases). CDR3 DNA sequence: TGTGCCAGCAGCTTCGGCAGGGCTGGCGAGCAGTACTTC. Encoded protein: CASSFGRAGEQYF.